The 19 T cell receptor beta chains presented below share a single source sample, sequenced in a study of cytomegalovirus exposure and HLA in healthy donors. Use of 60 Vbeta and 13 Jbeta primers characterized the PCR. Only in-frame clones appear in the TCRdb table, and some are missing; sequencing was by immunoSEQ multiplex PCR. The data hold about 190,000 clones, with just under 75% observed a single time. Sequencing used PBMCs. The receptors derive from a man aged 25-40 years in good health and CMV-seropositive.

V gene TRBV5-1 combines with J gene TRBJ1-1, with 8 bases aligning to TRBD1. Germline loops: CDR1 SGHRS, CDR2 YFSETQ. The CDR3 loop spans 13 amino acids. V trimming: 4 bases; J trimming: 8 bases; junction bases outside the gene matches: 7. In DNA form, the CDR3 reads TGCGCCAGCAGCCCAGGACAGGGTTGGGAAGCTTTCTTT. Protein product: CASSPGQGWEAFF.

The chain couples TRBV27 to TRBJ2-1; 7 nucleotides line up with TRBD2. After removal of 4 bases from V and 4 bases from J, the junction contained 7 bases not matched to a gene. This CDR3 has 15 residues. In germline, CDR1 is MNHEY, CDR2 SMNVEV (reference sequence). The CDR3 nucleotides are TGTGCCAGCAGTTGGGAGGGACCGGGATACAATGAGCAGTTCTTC. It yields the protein CASSWEGPGYNEQFF.

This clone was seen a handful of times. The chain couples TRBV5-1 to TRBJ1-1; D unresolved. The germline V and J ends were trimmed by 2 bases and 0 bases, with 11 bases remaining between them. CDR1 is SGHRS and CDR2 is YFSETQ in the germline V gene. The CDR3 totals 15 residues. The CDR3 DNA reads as TGCGCCAGCAGCTTAACAGTCGCAATGAACACTGAAGCTTTCTTT. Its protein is CASSLTVAMNTEAFF.

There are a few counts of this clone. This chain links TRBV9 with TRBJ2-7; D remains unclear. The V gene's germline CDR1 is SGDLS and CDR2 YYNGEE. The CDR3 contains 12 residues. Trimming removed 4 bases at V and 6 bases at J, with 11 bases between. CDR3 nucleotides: TGTGCCAGCAGCTCCGTAGCCTCCGAGCAGTACTTC. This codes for CASSSVASEQYF. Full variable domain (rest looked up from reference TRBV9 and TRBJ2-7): DSGVTQTPKHLITATGQRVTLRCSPRSGDLSVYWYQQSLDQGLQFLIQYYNGEERAKGNILERFSAQQFPDLHSELNLSSLELGDSALYFCASSSVASEQYFGPGTRLTVT.

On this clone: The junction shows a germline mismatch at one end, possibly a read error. The DNA of the CDR3 is TGTTCCAGCAGCGCCCGACAGGGGGTGGGTGAAAAACTGTTTTTT. Its protein product is CSSSARQGVGEKLFF. The chain combines TRBV7-9 with TRBJ1-4; 9 nucleotides match TRBD1. Germline V gene data show CDR1 as SEHNR and CDR2 as FQNEAQ (reference sequence). CDR3 length equals 15 residues.

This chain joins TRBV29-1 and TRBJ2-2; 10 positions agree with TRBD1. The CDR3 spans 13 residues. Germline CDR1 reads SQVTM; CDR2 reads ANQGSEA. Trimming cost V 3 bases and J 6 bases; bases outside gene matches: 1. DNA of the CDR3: TGCAGCGTTGACGGGACAGGGGCCGGGGAGCTGTTTTTT. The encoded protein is CSVDGTGAGELFF.

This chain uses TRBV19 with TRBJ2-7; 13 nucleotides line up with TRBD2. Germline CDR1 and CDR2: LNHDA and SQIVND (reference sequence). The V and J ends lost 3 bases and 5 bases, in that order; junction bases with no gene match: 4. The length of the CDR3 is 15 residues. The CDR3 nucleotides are TGTGCCAGTAGTATCGGACTAGCGGGAGTGAACGAGCAGTACTTC. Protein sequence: CASSIGLAGVNEQYF.

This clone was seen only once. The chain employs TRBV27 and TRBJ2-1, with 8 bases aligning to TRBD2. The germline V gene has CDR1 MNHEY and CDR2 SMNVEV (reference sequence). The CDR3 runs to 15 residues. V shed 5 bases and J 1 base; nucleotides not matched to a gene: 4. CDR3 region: CASSASGSSYNEQFF. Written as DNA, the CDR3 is TGTGCCAGCAGTGCCAGCGGGAGTTCCTACAATGAGCAGTTCTTC.

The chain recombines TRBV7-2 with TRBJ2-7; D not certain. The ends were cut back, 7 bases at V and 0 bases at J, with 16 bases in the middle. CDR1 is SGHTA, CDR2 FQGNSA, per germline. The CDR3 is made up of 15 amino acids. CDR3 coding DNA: TGTGCCAGCACCCCCCAGAGACAAAGCTCCTACGAGCAGTACTTC. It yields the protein CASTPQRQSSYEQYF.

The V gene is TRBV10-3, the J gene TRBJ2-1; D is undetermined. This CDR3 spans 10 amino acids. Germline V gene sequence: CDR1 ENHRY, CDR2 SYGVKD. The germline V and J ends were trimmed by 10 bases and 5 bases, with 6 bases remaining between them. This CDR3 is CATLDNEQFF. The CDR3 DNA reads TGTGCCACCCTTGACAATGAGCAGTTCTTC.

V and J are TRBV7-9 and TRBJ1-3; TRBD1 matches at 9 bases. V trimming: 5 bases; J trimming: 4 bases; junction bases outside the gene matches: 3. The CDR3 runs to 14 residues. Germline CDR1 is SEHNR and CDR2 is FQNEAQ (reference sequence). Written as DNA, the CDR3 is TGTGCCAGCAGCCCTGGGACAGGGGGAAACACCATATATTTT. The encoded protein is CASSPGTGGNTIYF.

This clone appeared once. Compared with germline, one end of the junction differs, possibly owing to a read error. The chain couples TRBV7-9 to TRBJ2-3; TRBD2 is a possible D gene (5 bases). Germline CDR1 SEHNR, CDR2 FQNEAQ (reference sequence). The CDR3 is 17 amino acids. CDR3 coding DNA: TGTTCCAGCAGCCCCCGATACACTAGGAATTCGACAGATACGCAGTATTTT. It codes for CSSSPRYTRNSTDTQYF.

CDR3 in DNA: TGTGCCAGTAGTATAGATGGCGGGGCCGCCACGAACGTCTATGGCTACACCTTC. Translating it yields CASSIDGGAATNVYGYTF. The chain recombines TRBV19 with TRBJ1-2, with TRBD1 as a possible D gene (5 bases). V was shortened by 0 bases and J by 4 bases, with 21 bases between the two germline ends. CDR1 and CDR2 (germline): LNHDA, SQIVND (reference sequence). The CDR3 length is 18 residues.

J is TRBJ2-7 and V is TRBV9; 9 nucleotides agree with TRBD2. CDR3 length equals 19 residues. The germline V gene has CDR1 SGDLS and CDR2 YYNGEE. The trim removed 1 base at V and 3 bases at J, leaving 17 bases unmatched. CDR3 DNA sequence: TGTGCCAGCAGCGTATCGGTAACAGGACGGACTAGCGCCTTCTACGAGCAGTACTTC. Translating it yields CASSVSVTGRTSAFYEQYF.

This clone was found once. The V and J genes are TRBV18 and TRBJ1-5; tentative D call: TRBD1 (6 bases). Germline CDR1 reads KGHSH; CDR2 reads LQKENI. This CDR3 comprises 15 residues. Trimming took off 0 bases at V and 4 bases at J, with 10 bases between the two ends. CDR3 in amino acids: CASSPPTGENQPQHF. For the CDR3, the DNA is TGTGCCAGCTCACCACCGACAGGCGAAAATCAGCCCCAGCATTTT.

Here the CDR3 reads CATSPQGKGQKRDIQYF. CDR3 bases: TGTGCCACCAGCCCTCAGGGTAAGGGACAAAAGCGTGACATTCAGTACTTC. The chain joins TRBV15 to TRBJ2-4; tentatively, D is TRBD1 (6 bases). CDR1 is LNHNV, CDR2 YYDKDF, per germline (reference sequence). The CDR3 contains 17 residues. Trimming took 5 bases from V and 8 from J, leaving 25 bases between them.

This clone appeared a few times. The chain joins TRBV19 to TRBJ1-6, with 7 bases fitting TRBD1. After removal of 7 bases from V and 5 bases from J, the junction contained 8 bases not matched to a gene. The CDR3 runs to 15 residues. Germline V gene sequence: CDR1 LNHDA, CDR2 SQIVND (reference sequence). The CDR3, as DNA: TGTGCCAGTAAGCCGCAAGGACAGGATAATTCACCCCTCCACTTT. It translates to CASKPQGQDNSPLHF.

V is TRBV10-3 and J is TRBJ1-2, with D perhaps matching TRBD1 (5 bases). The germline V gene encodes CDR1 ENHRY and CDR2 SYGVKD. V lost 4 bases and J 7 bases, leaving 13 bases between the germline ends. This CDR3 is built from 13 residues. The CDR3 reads CAISAQGPSGYTF. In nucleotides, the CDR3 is TGTGCCATCAGTGCGCAGGGCCCTTCTGGCTACACCTTC.

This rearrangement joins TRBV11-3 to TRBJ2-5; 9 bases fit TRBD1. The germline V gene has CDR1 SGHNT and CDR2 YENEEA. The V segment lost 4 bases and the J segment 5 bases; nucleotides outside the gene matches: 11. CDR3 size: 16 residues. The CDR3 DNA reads TGTGCCAGCAGCTCCAGGACAGGGGTGGATAAGGAGACCCAGTACTTC. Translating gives CASSSRTGVDKETQYF.